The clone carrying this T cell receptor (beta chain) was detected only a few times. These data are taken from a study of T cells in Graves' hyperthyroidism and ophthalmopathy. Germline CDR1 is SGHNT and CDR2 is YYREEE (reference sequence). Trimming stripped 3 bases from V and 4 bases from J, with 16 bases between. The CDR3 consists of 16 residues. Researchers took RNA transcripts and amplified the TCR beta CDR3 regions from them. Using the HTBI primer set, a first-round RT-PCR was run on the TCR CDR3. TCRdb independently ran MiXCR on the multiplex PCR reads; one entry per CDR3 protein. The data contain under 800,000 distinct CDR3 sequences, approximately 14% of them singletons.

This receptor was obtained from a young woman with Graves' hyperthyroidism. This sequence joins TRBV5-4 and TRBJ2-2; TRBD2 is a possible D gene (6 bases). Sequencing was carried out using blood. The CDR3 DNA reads TGTGCCAGCAGCTCCCAAGGGCAGCGGGCCACCGGGGAGCTGTTTTTT. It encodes CASSSQGQRATGELFF. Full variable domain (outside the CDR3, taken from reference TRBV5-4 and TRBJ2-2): ETGVTQSPTHLIKTRGQQVTLRCSSQSGHNTVSWYQQALGQGPQFIFQYYREEENGRGNFPPRFSGLQFPNYSSELNVNALELDDSALYLCASSSQGQRATGELFFGEGSRLTVL.